The rows below give T cell receptor beta chains drawn from one sample of a study of CD8 T cells in ankylosing spondylitis. TCRdb re-derived calls from the 5' RACE reads in MiXCR, one entry per CDR3 protein. The profile shows about 440,000 distinct CDR3 sequences, about 15% of them singletons. The sequenced sample was blood, either unsorted or a sorted T cell fraction (not recorded which). The receptor set was obtained from a male donor with ankylosing spondylitis. Both conserved end residues are part of each CDR3. D genes are given only for firm matches. For some rows the clone size is stated as once, few or many, or as a class when expanded; others skip it.

cdr3_aa cdr3_nt v_call d_call clone_size j_call
CASSPRGTANTEAFF TGTGCCAGCAGCCCACGAGGGACAGCGAACACTGAAGCTTTCTTT TRBV27 TRBD1 NA TRBJ1-1
CSAAQGSTEAFF TGCAGTGCTGCACAGGGGAGCACTGAAGCTTTCTTT TRBV20-1 TRBD1 few TRBJ1-1
CASRSYDRFNEKLFF TGTGCCAGCAGGTCATACGACAGATTTAATGAAAAACTGTTTTTT TRBV28 NA NA TRBJ1-4
CASSIGVNSYEQYF TGTGCCAGTAGTATCGGGGTGAACTCCTACGAGCAGTACTTC TRBV19 NA once TRBJ2-7
CASSLEATRLEQYF TGTGCCAGCAGCTTGGAGGCTACGAGGCTCGAGCAGTACTTC TRBV5-6 NA few TRBJ2-7
CASSEVAREQYF TGTGCCAGCAGTGAAGTAGCCCGGGAGCAGTACTTC TRBV2 NA NA TRBJ2-7
CASSQGGENQPQHF TGTGCCAGCAGCCAGGGGGGAGAGAATCAGCCCCAGCATTTT TRBV3-1 NA few TRBJ1-5
CASSPSHSNQPQHF TGTGCCAGCAGCCCTTCACATAGCAATCAGCCCCAGCATTTT TRBV7-2 NA NA TRBJ1-5
CSASRQAGKHEQYF TGCAGTGCTAGTCGTCAAGCGGGAAAACACGAGCAGTACTTC TRBV20-1 TRBD2 NA TRBJ2-7
CTTSANEQFF TGCACGACTAGCGCCAATGAGCAGTTCTTC TRBV29-1 TRBD2 few TRBJ2-1
CASSSSWATNEKLFF TGTGCCAGCAGCTCAAGCTGGGCAACTAATGAAAAACTGTTTTTT TRBV7-2 NA few TRBJ1-4
CASSPYAGTSGEQYF TGTGCCAGCAGCCCCTATGCCGGGACTAGTGGCGAGCAGTACTTC TRBV7-2 TRBD2 many TRBJ2-7
CAISPGTGNEQFF TGTGCCATCAGTCCCGGGACAGGGAATGAGCAGTTCTTC TRBV10-3 TRBD1 few TRBJ2-1
CASSYSQGAYEQYF TGTGCCAGCAGTTACTCACAGGGCGCCTACGAGCAGTACTTC TRBV6-5 NA many TRBJ2-7
CASSPDTNTGELFF TGCGCCAGCAGCCCGGACACGAACACCGGGGAGCTGTTTTTT TRBV5-1 NA few TRBJ2-2
CASSWSDRSEAFF TGCGCCAGCAGCTGGAGCGACAGGTCCGAAGCTTTCTTT TRBV5-1 NA NA TRBJ1-1
CAWSPGLALHYNEQFF TGTGCCTGGAGCCCAGGACTAGCTCTCCATTACAATGAGCAGTTCTTC TRBV30 TRBD2 few TRBJ2-1
CASSQELIGSPNEQYF TGTGCCAGCAGCCAAGAGTTGATAGGGAGCCCCAACGAGCAGTACTTC TRBV4-2 NA NA TRBJ2-7
CATSSKRQGAGELFF TGTGCCACCAGCAGTAAAAGACAGGGGGCCGGGGAGCTGTTTTTT TRBV15 TRBD1 few TRBJ2-2
CSVSGGGGRLGELFF TGCAGCGTGAGCGGGGGTGGCGGTCGTCTCGGGGAGCTGTTTTTT TRBV29-1 TRBD2 NA TRBJ2-2
CASSSWTGSSGNTIYF TGCGCCAGCAGCTCATGGACAGGCAGCTCTGGAAACACCATATATTTT TRBV5-1 TRBD1 few TRBJ1-3
CAITEQGAPYSGNTIYF TGTGCCATCACGGAGCAGGGGGCTCCCTACTCTGGAAACACCATATATTTT TRBV12-3/TRBV12-4 TRBD1 many TRBJ1-3
CASSFSADTQYF TGCGCCAGCAGCTTCAGTGCAGATACGCAGTATTTT TRBV5-1 NA NA TRBJ2-3
CASSLAGETQETQYF TGTGCCAGCAGCTTAGCGGGGGAGACCCAAGAGACCCAGTACTTC TRBV7-9 NA NA TRBJ2-5
CSVGYTNEKLFF TGCAGCGTGGGGTATACTAATGAAAAACTGTTTTTT TRBV20-1 NA few TRBJ1-4
CASRGDSLDQFF TGTGCCAGTAGGGGGGACAGCCTGGACCAGTTCTTC TRBV19 TRBD1 few TRBJ2-1
CASSVVEGGTYNEQFF TGTGCCAGCAGCGTAGTGGAAGGCGGAACCTACAATGAGCAGTTCTTC TRBV9 NA NA TRBJ2-1
CASSWGGSNQPQHF TGTGCCAGCAGTTGGGGAGGGTCCAATCAGCCCCAGCATTTT TRBV6-2/TRBV6-3 NA few TRBJ1-5
CASNLVRGTNTEAFF TGTGCCAGCAATCTGGTAAGGGGTACAAACACTGAAGCTTTCTTT TRBV2 NA few TRBJ1-1
CSVGGEYEQYF TGCAGCGTTGGGGGGGAATACGAGCAGTACTTC TRBV29-1 NA NA TRBJ2-7
CASSLTDQGGSYNSPLHF TGCGCCAGCAGCTTAACGGACCAGGGGGGCTCCTATAATTCACCCCTCCACTTT TRBV5-1 TRBD1 NA TRBJ1-6
CASSELAGPYNEQFF TGCGCCAGCAGCGAACTAGCGGGACCCTACAATGAGCAGTTCTTC TRBV5-1 TRBD2 many TRBJ2-1
CSASTGTTTDTQYF TGCAGTGCTTCCACCGGGACAACCACAGATACGCAGTATTTT TRBV20-1 NA few TRBJ2-3
CASSQGLKGLSWGYGYTF TGCGCCAGCAGCCAAGGCCTCAAGGGGCTCTCATGGGGCTATGGCTACACCTTC TRBV4-3 NA few TRBJ1-2
CASSQRTGTSGYTF TGTGCCAGCAGCCAACGGACAGGGACCTCGGGCTACACCTTC TRBV3-1 TRBD1 many TRBJ1-2
CASSPFDSSYNEQFF TGTGCCAGCTCACCGTTCGACAGCTCCTACAATGAGCAGTTCTTC TRBV18 NA NA TRBJ2-1
CSVGERGDGYTF TGCAGCGTTGGAGAACGCGGGGATGGCTACACCTTC TRBV29-1 NA many TRBJ1-2
CASSQQGTVAFF TGTGCCAGCAGCCAGCAAGGGACAGTGGCTTTCTTT TRBV3-1 TRBD1 NA TRBJ1-1
CASSYGTGYTEAFF TGCGCCAGCAGCTACGGGACAGGGTACACTGAAGCTTTCTTT TRBV5-1 TRBD1 many TRBJ1-1
CASGFGAGGPDTQYF TGTGCTAGTGGTTTTGGAGCGGGGGGGCCGGATACGCAGTATTTT TRBV12-5 TRBD2 NA TRBJ2-3
CASSLGGASYNEQFF TGTGCCAGCAGCTTAGGTGGGGCATCCTACAATGAGCAGTTCTTC TRBV7-2 NA many TRBJ2-1
CATSDVNQPQHF TGTGCCACCAGTGACGTTAATCAGCCCCAGCATTTT TRBV24-1 NA many TRBJ1-5
CSARVGTAYGYTF TGCAGTGCTAGGGTCGGGACAGCCTATGGCTACACCTTC TRBV20-1 TRBD1 NA TRBJ1-2
CASSEQSSGSYEQYF TGCGCCAGCAGTGAGCAGTCCTCCGGGTCCTACGAGCAGTACTTC TRBV10-1 NA few TRBJ2-7
CASSPRTSANNEQFF TGTGCCAGCAGCCCCAGGACTAGTGCCAACAATGAGCAGTTCTTC TRBV3-1 TRBD2 many TRBJ2-1
CASILSGGAETQYF TGTGCCAGCATCCTTTCTGGGGGGGCAGAGACCCAGTACTTC TRBV7-2 NA NA TRBJ2-5
CSASVLAKNIQYF TGCAGTGCTAGCGTGTTAGCCAAAAACATTCAGTACTTC TRBV20-1 NA NA TRBJ2-4
CASSFYSGSNQPQHF TGTGCCAGCAGTTTTTATTCGGGTAGCAATCAGCCCCAGCATTTT TRBV12-3/TRBV12-4 NA many TRBJ1-5
CASSETSGVRDTQYF TGTGCCAGCAGTGAGACTAGCGGGGTGCGAGATACGCAGTATTTT TRBV6-1 TRBD2 few TRBJ2-3
CASSYSGSTLYGYTF TGTGCCAGCAGTTACTCAGGAAGCACTTTATATGGCTACACCTTC TRBV6-5 NA NA TRBJ1-2
CASSLDGGGLYEQYF TGCGCCAGCAGCCTAGACGGGGGCGGACTCTACGAGCAGTACTTC TRBV5-1 NA few TRBJ2-7
CSATNRRGEAFF TGCAGTGCAACCAATCGCAGGGGTGAAGCTTTCTTT TRBV20-1 NA NA TRBJ1-1
CASSLTRGSDETQYF TGCGCCAGCAGCTTGACCAGGGGGTCGGATGAGACCCAGTACTTC TRBV5-1 TRBD1 NA TRBJ2-5
CSAQPDDSSNYGYTF TGCAGTGCCCAACCAGACGACAGTTCGAACTATGGCTACACCTTC TRBV20-1 NA many TRBJ1-2